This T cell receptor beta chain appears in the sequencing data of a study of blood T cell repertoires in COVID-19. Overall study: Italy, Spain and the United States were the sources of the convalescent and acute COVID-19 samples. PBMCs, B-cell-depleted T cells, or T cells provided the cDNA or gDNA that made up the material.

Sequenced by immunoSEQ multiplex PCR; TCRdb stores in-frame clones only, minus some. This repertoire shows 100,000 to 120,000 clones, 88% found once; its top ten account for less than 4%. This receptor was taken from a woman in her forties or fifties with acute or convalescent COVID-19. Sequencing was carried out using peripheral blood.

The DNA for the CDR3 is TGTGCCAGCAGCGTAGTACAGCGGTTCACCGGGGAGCTGTTTTTT. This encodes CASSVVQRFTGELFF. The chain is built from TRBV9 and TRBJ2-2; tentative D call: TRBD2 (5 bases). CDR3 length: 15 residues. V gave up 0 bases and J gave up 4 bases, with 10 bases separating them. Germline lookup yields CDR1 SGDLS and CDR2 YYNGEE.